One sample yielded the 10 T cell receptor beta chains listed below, sequenced in a study of radiotherapy plus CTLA-4 blockade in lung cancer. Sequencing used immunoSEQ multiplex PCR; TCRdb keeps in-frame clones, though not all of them. Altogether 53,000 or so clones are present, approximately 79% being singletons, with the ten largest covering around 10%. This specimen consisted of peripheral blood, obtained from a patient treated with radiotherapy plus ipilimumab. These receptors came from a human donor with non-small cell lung cancer who had stable disease on radiotherapy plus ipilimumab.

The V call is TRBV5-6, the J call TRBJ1-5, with a possible D match to TRBD1 (5 bases). Trimming shortened V by 5 bases and J by 0 bases, and 12 bases separated the two germline ends. From germline, CDR1 is SGHDT and CDR2 YYEEEE. This CDR3 has 15 residues. CDR3: CASRRRGDSNQPQHF. The CDR3 DNA is TGTGCCAGCAGAAGGCGAGGGGATAGCAATCAGCCCCAGCATTTT.

This chain links TRBV18 with TRBJ2-7; D is perhaps TRBD2 (6 bases). CDR3 length equals 15 residues. Germline-derived CDR1 and CDR2 are KGHSH and LQKENI. Trimming removed 2 bases at V and 3 bases at J, with 14 bases between. CDR3 bases: TGTGCCAGCTCACCAGCCCGGGGGAGGTACTACGAGCAGTACTTC. Protein sequence: CASSPARGRYYEQYF.

The V gene is TRBV13, the J gene TRBJ1-3; D is perhaps TRBD1 (6 bases). CDR3 length: 16 amino acids. Germline V CDR1 and CDR2: PRHDT, FYEKMQ (reference sequence). V was trimmed by 5 bases and J by 0 bases, leaving 14 bases between them. The chain's CDR3 is CASSENRVGSGNTIYF. CDR3 DNA sequence: TGTGCCAGCAGCGAAAACAGGGTGGGCTCTGGAAACACCATATATTTT.

This clone was seen a single time. The rearrangement joins TRBV5-4 to TRBJ2-3, with D perhaps TRBD2 (6 bases). The CDR3 runs to 15 residues. With 0 bases removed from V and 6 bases from J, the gap between germline ends came to 14 bases. The V gene's germline CDR1 is SGHNT and CDR2 YYREEE (reference sequence). The CDR3 bases are TGTGCCAGCAGCTTGGTTGGACTGGGGAGGGATACGCAGTATTTT. It is translated as CASSLVGLGRDTQYF.

V and J are TRBV11-2 and TRBJ2-7; D possibly matches TRBD1 or TRBD2 (6 bases each). CDR3 size: 16 residues. V lost 5 bases, J lost 4 bases, and 21 bases lay in between. Germline V lookup: CDR1 SGHAT, CDR2 FQNNGV. CDR3 sequence reads: CASSPIARRGQYEQYV. CDR3 in DNA: TGTGCCAGCAGCCCTATAGCGAGACGGGGGCAGTACGAGCAGTACGTC.

The J gene is TRBJ1-2, the V gene TRBV21-1. TRBV21-1 corresponds to a pseudogene. This CDR3 region has 19 residues. CDR3 residues: CASSKNGQGSELRGYGYTF. Here the CDR3 DNA reads TGTGCCAGCAGCAAAAATGGTCAGGGATCGGAGTTGCGGGGCTATGGCTACACCTTC.

This clone was recorded a few times. The CDR3 region is CASSSDRTSTDTQYF. In nucleotides, the CDR3 is TGTGCCAGCAGTAGTGACAGAACTAGCACAGATACGCAGTATTTT. V is TRBV13 and J is TRBJ2-3, with D perhaps TRBD1 (5 bases). Germline V gives CDR1 PRHDT, CDR2 FYEKMQ (reference sequence). This CDR3 comprises 15 residues. The V gene lost 6 bases and the J gene lost 0 bases, with 13 bases spanning the gap.

V is TRBV28 and J is TRBJ1-2, with D perhaps TRBD1 (6 bases). The CDR3 is 15 residues long. Trimming pared 6 bases from V and 5 bases from J, leaving 19 bases between. Germline CDR1 reads MDHEN; CDR2 reads SYDVKM. CDR3 region: CASSSFGQMGYGYTF. CDR3 nucleotide sequence: TGTGCCAGCAGCTCTTTCGGACAGATGGGATATGGCTACACCTTC.

This clone was seen a few times. This chain joins TRBV28 and TRBJ1-5; D ambiguous. Trimming removed 6 bases at V and 11 bases at J, with 11 bases between. This CDR3 region has 11 residues. Germline loops: CDR1 MDHEN, CDR2 SYDVKM. The CDR3 spells CASRTITAQHF. CDR3 nucleotides: TGTGCCAGCAGGACAATCACGGCCCAGCATTTT.

This clone was seen a few times. This chain links TRBV7-2 with TRBJ1-1; D possibly corresponds to TRBD1 (5 bases). V dropped 6 bases and J dropped 5 bases, with 16 bases sitting between them. The CDR3 runs 14 residues. Looked up from germline, CDR1 is SGHTA and CDR2 is FQGNSA. The CDR3 DNA is TGTGCCAGCAGTGGGTTGAGGGGAGGGACTGAAGCTTTCTTT. Translated, it gives CASSGLRGGTEAFF.